The 13 T cell receptor beta chains below were found in one sample sequenced in a study of blood T cell repertoires in COVID-19. Assay used: immunoSEQ multiplex PCR; TCRdb lists only in-frame clones, some missing. The data contain approximately 350,000 clones, roughly 90% of them seen just once; the ten biggest clones take up more than 0.95%. The source material was peripheral blood. Receptors were obtained from a man in his forties or fifties with acute or convalescent COVID-19.

The CDR3 loop reads CAISEKDRLSSYNSPLHF. CDR3 bases: TGTGCCATCAGTGAGAAGGACAGGCTGAGCTCCTATAATTCACCCCTCCACTTT. The chain carries TRBV10-3 and TRBJ1-6, with 7 bases matching TRBD1. Germline loops: CDR1 ENHRY, CDR2 SYGVKD. The CDR3 consists of 18 residues. Unmatched junction bases numbered 7, after V lost 2 bases and J lost 0 bases.

This clone was counted once. V usage is TRBV27 and J usage is TRBJ2-7; maybe TRBD2 (6 bases). The germline V gene encodes CDR1 MNHEY and CDR2 SMNVEV (reference sequence). There are 18 residues in the CDR3. V was shortened by 0 bases and J by 0 bases, with 18 bases between the two germline ends. Here the CDR3 reads CASSLSGTERTDSYEQYF. In nucleotides, the CDR3 is TGTGCCAGCAGTTTATCCGGGACTGAGAGAACAGACTCCTACGAGCAGTACTTC.

In the case of this clone: One junction end disagrees with the germline gene, perhaps due to a read error. The same CDR3 can be traced to other DNA sequences in this sample. The rearrangement joins TRBV7-7 to TRBJ1-1; D remains unclear. The CDR3 is 13 amino acids. The germline CDR1 and CDR2 sequences are SSHAT and FNYEAQ (reference sequence). CDR3 nucleotides: TGTGCTAGCAGCCACAGAGAGAACACTGAAGCTTTCTTT. As protein: CASSHRENTEAFF.

This clone was picked up one time. The chain links TRBV4-1 to TRBJ2-1; weak D call: TRBD2 (5 bases). The CDR3 has 15 amino acids. With 0 bases removed from V and 13 bases from J, the gap between germline ends came to 19 bases. Germline assignment: CDR1 MGHRA and CDR2 YSYEKL. CDR3 bases: TGCGCCAGCAGCCAAGAAACCACTAGTTCGGGGTACCAGTTCTTC. This encodes CASSQETTSSGYQFF.

The chain uses TRBV28 and TRBJ2-7; D is undetermined. Per germline, CDR1 MDHEN and CDR2 SYDVKM. V shed 1 base and J shed 3 bases, with 4 bases lying between them. The CDR3 sequence is 12 residues long. CDR3 residues: CASSLYGYEQYF. In DNA form, the CDR3 reads TGTGCCAGCAGTTTATACGGCTACGAGCAGTACTTC.

This chain joins TRBV12-3 or TRBV12-4 and TRBJ2-1; no firm D call. Trimming stripped 1 base from V and 11 bases from J, with 9 bases between. CDR3 length equals 12 residues. CDR3 loop: CASSLVRMQQFF. For the CDR3, the DNA is TGTGCCAGCAGTTTAGTTAGAATGCAGCAGTTCTTC.

V usage is TRBV20-1 and J usage is TRBJ1-1; D is undetermined. V gave up 6 bases and J gave up 2 bases, with 7 bases separating them. Germline-derived CDR1 and CDR2 are DFQATT and SNEGSKA (reference sequence). The CDR3 is 11 amino acids. CDR3 region: CSAGQNTEAFF. In nucleotides, the CDR3 is TGCAGTGCGGGCCAAAACACTGAAGCTTTCTTT.

This chain uses TRBV5-8 with TRBJ1-4; D may be TRBD1 (5 bases). V was shortened by 2 bases and J by 6 bases, with 23 bases between the two germline ends. CDR1 and CDR2 from the germline V gene are SGHTS and YDEGEE. The CDR3 length is 18 residues. CDR3 bases: TGTGCCAGCAGCTTAGGACAAACTGTGACGGCTCTGGATGAAAAACTGTTTTTT. Amino acid sequence: CASSLGQTVTALDEKLFF.

The chain combines TRBV6-2 or TRBV6-3 with TRBJ2-7, with 9 bases matching TRBD1. Losses at the gene ends were 5 bases for V and 5 bases for J; bases not matched to a gene: 4. The length of the CDR3 is 13 residues. CDR1 and CDR2 (germline): MNHEY, SVGEGT. The CDR3 coding sequence is TGTGCCAGCAGTAGGGACAGGGAAAACGAGCAGTACTTC. This gives the protein CASSRDRENEQYF.

The chain links TRBV7-9 to TRBJ2-2, with unresolved D. V lost 1 base and J 8 bases, leaving 8 bases between the germline ends. The CDR3 contains 13 residues. The germline V gene has CDR1 SEHNR and CDR2 FQNEAQ (reference sequence). CDR3 sequence (DNA): TGTGCCAGCAGCTTAGGTTCCCAAGGGGAGCTGTTTTTT. Amino acids: CASSLGSQGELFF.

This clone came up a few times. This chain connects TRBV6-5 to TRBJ2-4, with 7 nucleotides matching TRBD2. The germline V gene has CDR1 MNHEY and CDR2 SVGAGI. J gave up 0 bases and V 11 bases, and 4 bases lay outside the gene matches. The CDR3 has 13 residues. The CDR3, as DNA: TGTGCCGGGAGGGGCTTAGCCAAAAACATTCAGTACTTC. It specifies CAGRGLAKNIQYF.

The chain uses TRBV6-1 and TRBJ1-3; D is unclear. The CDR3 runs 15 residues. Germline CDR1 and CDR2: MNHNS and SASEGT. Trimming took off 3 bases at V and 0 bases at J, with 9 bases between the two ends. CDR3 in DNA: TGTGCCAGCAGTGATTCCCTAAGCTCTGGAAACACCATATATTTT. This codes for CASSDSLSSGNTIYF.

The rearrangement uses TRBV9 and TRBJ1-1; TRBD1 matches 7 bases. CDR1 is SGDLS, CDR2 YYNGEE, per germline. Trimming cost V 2 bases and J 0 bases; bases outside gene matches: 7. The CDR3 runs 16 residues. The CDR3 reads CASSVAAQGMNTEAFF. The CDR3 nucleotides read TGTGCCAGCAGCGTCGCCGCACAGGGGATGAACACTGAAGCTTTCTTT.